One and the same sample provided the 23 T cell receptor beta chains below, sequenced in a study of early T cells in non-severe SARS-CoV-2 infection. One entry per CDR3 protein, called by TCRdb with MiXCR from the 5' RACE reads. The top ten hold 3% to 4% of the sample, which has more than 45,000 distinct CDR3 sequences, approximately 8% seen once. Input material: whole blood. The receptors here all came from an adult who was a healthcare worker with PCR-confirmed SARS-CoV-2 infection or an uninfected control (not recorded which).

This clonotype was observed a few times. The chain carries TRBV7-9 and TRBJ2-2; 8 bases agree with TRBD2. The trim removed 7 bases at V and 4 bases at J, leaving 8 bases unmatched. The CDR3 sequence is 15 residues long. Germline V gene lookup returns CDR1 SEHNR and CDR2 FQNEAQ (reference sequence). CDR3 bases: TGTGCCAGCACCCTCACTAGCGGCGGCACCGGGGAGCTGTTTTTT. Its protein product is CASTLTSGGTGELFF.

This clonotype occurred many times. The rearrangement uses TRBV6-5 and TRBJ2-2, with a weak D call TRBD1 (5 bases). CDR3 length: 13 residues. The germline V and J ends were trimmed by 8 bases and 4 bases, with 11 bases remaining between them. CDR1 MNHEY and CDR2 SVGAGI come from the germline V gene. For the CDR3, the DNA is TGTGCCAGCCGCGCCAGGGCCACCGGGGAGCTGTTTTTT. Protein product: CASRARATGELFF.

This chain joins TRBV7-9 and TRBJ2-3; D not certain. The CDR3 consists of 12 residues. Trimming shortened V by 1 base and J by 6 bases, and 5 bases separated the two germline ends. Per the germline V gene, CDR1 is SEHNR and CDR2 is FQNEAQ (reference sequence). CDR3 amino acids: CASSLVWDTQYF. As DNA, the CDR3 is TGTGCCAGCAGCTTAGTATGGGATACGCAGTATTTT.

The rearrangement uses TRBV11-2 and TRBJ2-7; D remains ambiguous. The V gene lost 0 bases and the J gene lost 5 bases, with 5 bases spanning the gap. Germline values: CDR1 SGHAT, CDR2 FQNNGV. This CDR3 has 12 amino acids. CDR3 sequence (DNA): TGTGCCAGCAGCTTAGAAGGGAACGAGCAGTACTTC. Protein product: CASSLEGNEQYF.

The table lists this clonotype with many counts. This chain uses TRBV2 with TRBJ2-2; TRBD2 matches 11 bases. Germline V gene sequence: CDR1 SNHLY, CDR2 FYNNEI. This CDR3 comprises 15 residues. V was pared by 3 bases and J by 7 bases, with 4 bases of the junction left unmatched. For the CDR3, the DNA is TGTGCCAGCAGTGATAGCGGGAGGGCTGGCGGGGAGCTGTTTTTT. It codes for CASSDSGRAGGELFF.

J is TRBJ2-1 and V is TRBV6-1; 8 bases agree with TRBD1. This CDR3 contains 14 residues. Per the germline V gene, CDR1 is MNHNS and CDR2 is SASEGT. The J segment lost 2 bases and the V segment lost 7 bases, leaving 4 bases of the junction unmatched. CDR3 coding DNA: TGTGCCAGCACTCCGACAGGGGCCTACAATGAGCAGTTCTTC. Translated, it gives CASTPTGAYNEQFF.

This clonotype was observed at least ten times. The V call is TRBV28, the J call TRBJ2-7; possibly TRBD1 for D (6 bases). The CDR3 sequence is 14 residues long. CDR1 is MDHEN, CDR2 SYDVKM, per germline. Deletions cut 8 bases from V and 1 base from J, with 15 bases between. DNA of the CDR3: TGTGCCAGCTCTCAGACAGGCCTTTCCTACGAGCAGTACTTC. Protein: CASSQTGLSYEQYF.

The sample holds many counts of this clonotype. The CDR3 coding sequence is TGTGCCAGCAGTTGGGCGGGAGGGGACACCGGGGAGCTGTTTTTT. Amino acids: CASSWAGGDTGELFF. This chain joins TRBV6-6 and TRBJ2-2, with 9 bases aligning to TRBD2. In germline, CDR1 is MNHNY, CDR2 SVGAGI (reference sequence). The junction had 3 bases not matched to a gene; V was cut back by 4 bases and J by 3 bases. This CDR3 comprises 15 residues.

This clonotype has only a few counts. This chain uses TRBV29-1 with TRBJ2-3, with TRBD1 matching over 9 bases. Trimming cost V 7 bases and J 4 bases; bases outside gene matches: 9. The CDR3 has 14 amino acids. Germline loops: CDR1 SQVTM, CDR2 ANQGSEA. DNA of the CDR3: TGCAGCGGAGAGGGACAGGGAGGAGCAGATACGCAGTATTTT. It translates to CSGEGQGGADTQYF.

This clonotype was found a few times. V usage is TRBV19 and J usage is TRBJ2-2; the D gene is possibly TRBD2 (7 bases). The germline V gene has CDR1 LNHDA and CDR2 SQIVND (reference sequence). The CDR3 length is 16 residues. The V and J ends lost 7 bases and 4 bases respectively, with 19 bases between them. The CDR3 DNA sequence: TGTGCCAGTACCCTAGGGGGGGTCCGCGGCACCGGGGAGCTGTTTTTT. Amino acid sequence: CASTLGGVRGTGELFF.

Only a few counts were recorded for this clonotype. The chain employs TRBV6-5 and TRBJ2-1; the match to TRBD2 covers 9 bases. Trimming cost V 6 bases and J 8 bases; bases outside gene matches: 11. This CDR3 spans 15 amino acids. Germline loops: CDR1 MNHEY, CDR2 SVGAGI. CDR3 DNA: TGTGCCAGCAGCCCCCTAGCGGGAAGCCCCCATGAGCAGTTCTTC. It specifies CASSPLAGSPHEQFF.

The sample holds many counts of this clonotype. V usage is TRBV21-1 and J usage is TRBJ1-1. TRBV21-1 is marked as a pseudogene. CDR3 length: 24 residues. DNA for the CDR3: TGTGCCAGCAGCACGCGAACCCATGGGCCTCTTACGCGAATAGTGGATTGGGAGAACACTGAAGCTTTCTTT. This sequence encodes CASSTRTHGPLTRIVDWENTEAFF.

The chain links TRBV10-3 to TRBJ2-6; tentative D call: TRBD1 (5 bases). There are 15 residues in the CDR3. Germline V lookup: CDR1 ENHRY, CDR2 SYGVKD. Trimming took off 6 bases at V and 4 bases at J, with 13 bases between the two ends. CDR3 in DNA: TGTGCCATCAGAGGGGAAGCGTCAGGGGCCAACGTCCTGACTTTC. Protein sequence: CAIRGEASGANVLTF.

V usage is TRBV2 and J usage is TRBJ1-5, with unresolved D. Trimming stripped 3 bases from V and 5 bases from J, with 17 bases between. The CDR3 spans 16 residues. The germline V gene encodes CDR1 SNHLY and CDR2 FYNNEI. This CDR3 is CASSDGLAGPHQPQHF. CDR3 sequence (DNA): TGTGCCAGCAGTGATGGTTTGGCAGGCCCCCATCAGCCCCAGCATTTT. Supplemented by reference TRBV2 and TRBJ1-5, the full variable domain reads EPEVTQTPSHQVTQMGQEVILRCVPISNHLYFYWYRQILGQKVEFLVSFYNNEISEKSEIFDDQFSVERPDGSNFTLKIRSTKLEDSAMYFCASSDGLAGPHQPQHFGDGTRLSIL.

The chain joins TRBV5-1 to TRBJ2-1; TRBD2 matches at 11 bases. CDR1 is SGHRS, CDR2 YFSETQ, per germline. Germline trimming cut 2 bases from V and 1 base from J; bases unmatched to any gene: 2. This CDR3 region has 16 residues. The CDR3 spells CASSFASGRSYNEQFF. CDR3 DNA: TGCGCCAGCAGCTTCGCTAGCGGGAGGTCCTACAATGAGCAGTTCTTC. Supplemented by reference TRBV5-1 and TRBJ2-1, the full variable domain reads KAGVTQTPRYLIKTRGQQVTLSCSPISGHRSVSWYQQTPGQGLQFLFEYFSETQRNKGNFPGRFSGRQFSNSRSEMNVSTLELGDSALYLCASSFASGRSYNEQFFGPGTRLTVL.

The chain has TRBV6-5 and TRBJ2-1; 7 nucleotides align to TRBD2. The CDR3 is 15 residues long. V dropped 0 bases and J dropped 5; count of bases not matched to a gene: 4. Germline CDR1 reads MNHEY; CDR2 reads SVGAGI. CDR3 in amino acids: CASSYSGLPHNEQFF. CDR3 in DNA: TGTGCCAGCAGTTACTCGGGACTACCCCACAATGAGCAGTTCTTC.

This clonotype was recorded many times. The V gene is TRBV20-1, the J gene TRBJ2-3; 13 bases line up with TRBD2. Trimming removed 6 bases from V and 6 bases from J; junction bases left unmatched: 12. The CDR3 has 16 amino acids. CDR1 is DFQATT and CDR2 is SNEGSKA in the germline V gene (reference sequence). CDR3 nucleotide sequence: TGCAGTGCCACACTAGCGGGAGGGACCCAGAGGGATACGCAGTATTTT. This sequence encodes CSATLAGGTQRDTQYF.

For this clonotype: This sequence may be a read error, since a much larger clone differs from it by one base. This chain uses TRBV24-1 with TRBJ2-7; D may be TRBD2 (6 bases). Germline V lookup: CDR1 KGHDR, CDR2 SFDVKD. The CDR3 length is 13 residues. As DNA, the CDR3 is TGTGCCACCCGGGACTGGCGGGATGAGGAGCTGTACTTC. It specifies CATRDWRDEELYF.

The rearrangement joins TRBV7-8 to TRBJ2-5; D unresolved. Trimming took 1 base from V and 5 from J, leaving 8 bases between them. This CDR3 is built from 13 residues. Germline loops: CDR1 SGHVS, CDR2 FQNEAQ. CDR3 bases: TGTGCCAGCAGCTTAGAACGGAAGGAGACCCAGTACTTC. Its translation is CASSLERKETQYF.

This rearrangement joins TRBV20-1 to TRBJ2-3, with TRBD2 matching 10 bases. The germline V gene has CDR1 DFQATT and CDR2 SNEGSKA (reference sequence). Trimming removed 4 bases from V and 5 bases from J; junction bases left unmatched: 6. This CDR3 is 14 amino acids long. CDR3 DNA: TGCAGTGCTATGAGCGGGAGGGTCGGAGATACGCAGTATTTT. The encoded protein is CSAMSGRVGDTQYF.

This clonotype was found many times. The chain joins TRBV20-1 to TRBJ2-3; 12 bases align to TRBD2. Looked up from germline, CDR1 is DFQATT and CDR2 is SNEGSKA (reference sequence). The CDR3 is 16 residues long. V lost 6 bases to trimming and J lost 6 bases; unmatched junction nucleotides: 13. The CDR3 loop is CSAGVPSGRAMDTQYF. The CDR3 nucleotides are TGCAGTGCAGGCGTCCCTAGCGGGAGGGCTATGGATACGCAGTATTTT.

A single count supports this clonotype. This may stem from a read error, because a much larger clone lies one nucleotide away. V gene TRBV20-1 combines with J gene TRBJ2-2; a possible D gene is TRBD2 (5 bases). Germline V gives CDR1 DFQATT, CDR2 SNEGSKA (reference sequence). The length of the CDR3 is 16 residues. The V and J ends lost 3 bases and 0 bases respectively, with 14 bases between them. For the CDR3, the DNA is TGCAGTGCTAGGATCAACGAGGGTTCGAACACCGGGGAGCTGTTTTTT. This codes for CSARINEGSNTGELFF.

This clonotype was seen a handful of times. The chain carries TRBV18 and TRBJ2-5; the match to TRBD2 covers 14 bases. V shed 1 base and J 5 bases; nucleotides not matched to a gene: 12. Germline lookup yields CDR1 KGHSH and CDR2 LQKENI. The CDR3 is 19 amino acids. The CDR3 loop is CASSPLGTSGSRAMETQYF. The DNA for the CDR3 is TGTGCCAGCTCACCACTAGGGACTAGCGGGAGCCGGGCAATGGAGACCCAGTACTTC.